This T cell receptor (beta chain) stems from a study of control samples from healthy donors and cancer patients. The CDR3 contains 17 residues. Germline V gene lookup returns CDR1 GTSNPN and CDR2 SVGIG (reference sequence). Trimming removed 0 bases at V and 4 bases at J, with 21 bases between. Here immunoSEQ multiplex PCR was the method, and the copy in TCRdb shows in-frame clones only, minus some. This repertoire shows about 140,000 clones, roughly 92% found once; its top ten account for around 10%. This TCR came from a man aged 25-45 years in good health. The sample consisted of blood. The chain carries TRBV30 and TRBJ1-1, with a possible D match to TRBD1 (6 bases). The CDR3, as DNA: TGTGCCTGGAGTGTAACGAGGGGGGCAGGGGTGCGCACTGAAGCTTTCTTT. Protein product: CAWSVTRGAGVRTEAFF. Filled out from reference TRBV30 and TRBJ1-1, the complete variable domain reads SQTIHQWPATLVQPVGSPLSLECTVEGTSNPNLYWYRQAAGRGLQLLFYSVGIGQISSEVPQNLSASRPQDRQFILSSKKLLLSDSGFYLCAWSVTRGAGVRTEAFFGQGTRLTVV.